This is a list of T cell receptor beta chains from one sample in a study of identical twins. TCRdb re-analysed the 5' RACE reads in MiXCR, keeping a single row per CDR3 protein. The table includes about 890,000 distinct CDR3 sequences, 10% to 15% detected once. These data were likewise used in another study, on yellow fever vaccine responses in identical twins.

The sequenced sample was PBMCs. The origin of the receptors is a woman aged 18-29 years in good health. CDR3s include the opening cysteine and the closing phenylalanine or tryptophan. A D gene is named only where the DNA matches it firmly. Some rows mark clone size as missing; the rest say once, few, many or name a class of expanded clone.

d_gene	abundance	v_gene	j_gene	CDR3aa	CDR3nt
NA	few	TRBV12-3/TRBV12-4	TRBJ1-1	CASSFMQGRTGRAFF	TGTGCCAGCAGTTTCATGCAGGGGCGGACTGGGAGAGCTTTCTTT
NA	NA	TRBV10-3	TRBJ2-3	CAISVGTLSTDTQYF	TGTGCCATCAGTGTTGGGACACTGTCCACAGATACGCAGTATTTT
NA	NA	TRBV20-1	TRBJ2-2	CSARDGGQLNTGELFF	TGCAGTGCTAGAGACGGTGGACAGCTTAACACCGGGGAGCTGTTTTTT
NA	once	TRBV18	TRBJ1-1	CASSPVQAGNTEAFF	TGTGCCAGCTCACCAGTACAGGCTGGAAACACTGAAGCTTTCTTT
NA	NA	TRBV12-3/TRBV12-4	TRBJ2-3	CASSLTGDTDTQYF	TGTGCCAGCAGTTTAACGGGGGACACAGATACGCAGTATTTT
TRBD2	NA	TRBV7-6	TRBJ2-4	CASSSGTSGTNIQYF	TGTGCCAGCAGCTCCGGGACTAGCGGGACAAACATTCAGTACTTC
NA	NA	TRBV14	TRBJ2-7	CASSRTGAGEQYF	TGTGCCAGCAGCCGAACAGGGGCGGGGGAGCAGTACTTC
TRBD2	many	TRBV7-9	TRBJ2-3	CASLLAGETDTQYF	TGTGCCAGCTTACTAGCGGGAGAGACAGATACGCAGTATTTT
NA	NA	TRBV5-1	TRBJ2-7	CASSRRDQRSSYEQYF	TGCGCCAGCAGCCGCCGGGACCAAAGGTCGTCCTACGAGCAGTACTTC
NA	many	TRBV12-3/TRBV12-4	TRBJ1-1	CASSLTQGTEAFF	TGTGCCAGCAGCTTAACCCAGGGTACTGAAGCTTTCTTT
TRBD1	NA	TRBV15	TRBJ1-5	CATVRDSDFFVNICNQPQHF	TGTGCCACAGTCCGGGACAGCGATTTTTTTGTCAATATTTGCAATCAGCCCCAGCATTTT
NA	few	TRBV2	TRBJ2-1	CAGNSGTRKYNEQFF	TGTGCCGGAAATTCGGGGACACGAAAATACAATGAGCAGTTCTTC
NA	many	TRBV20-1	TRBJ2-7	CSARDVEGSAYEQYF	TGCAGTGCTAGAGATGTGGAGGGGTCCGCCTACGAGCAGTACTTC
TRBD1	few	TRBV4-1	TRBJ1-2	CASSQEQTGVSGYTF	TGCGCCAGCAGCCAAGAGCAAACAGGGGTCAGTGGCTACACCTTC
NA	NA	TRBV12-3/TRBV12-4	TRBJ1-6	CASSWRVKEGVNSPLHF	TGTGCCAGCAGTTGGAGGGTTAAGGAAGGGGTGAATTCACCCCTCCACTTT
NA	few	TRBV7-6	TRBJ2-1	CASSIEVGGQNEQFF	TGTGCCAGCAGCATAGAAGTCGGGGGCCAGAATGAGCAGTTCTTC
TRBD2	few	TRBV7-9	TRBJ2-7	CASSVAGSEQYF	TGTGCCAGCAGCGTAGCGGGATCCGAGCAGTACTTC
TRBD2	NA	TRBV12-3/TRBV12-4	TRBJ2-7	CASSPRLAGAREQYF	TGTGCCAGCAGTCCGCGACTAGCGGGAGCGCGTGAGCAGTACTTC
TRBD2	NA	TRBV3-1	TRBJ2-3	CASSQRTSGRSDTQYF	TGTGCCAGCAGTCAACGGACTAGCGGGAGATCAGATACGCAGTATTTT
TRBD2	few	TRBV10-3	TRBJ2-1	CAISSGLDGEQFF	TGTGCCATCAGCTCGGGACTAGACGGGGAGCAGTTCTTC
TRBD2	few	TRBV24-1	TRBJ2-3	CATSDRRETLTDTQYF	TGTGCCACCAGTGATAGGCGGGAGACCTTGACAGATACGCAGTATTTT
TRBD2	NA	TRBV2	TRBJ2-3	CASALAGGLDTQYF	TGTGCCAGCGCACTAGCGGGAGGATTGGATACGCAGTATTTT
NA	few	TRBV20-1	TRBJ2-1	CSARGPDFKQGEQFF	TGCAGTGCTAGAGGACCCGACTTCAAACAGGGTGAGCAGTTCTTC
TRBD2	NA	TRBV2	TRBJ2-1	CASSDLSGSEQFF	TGTGCCAGCAGTGATCTTAGCGGGAGTGAGCAGTTCTTC
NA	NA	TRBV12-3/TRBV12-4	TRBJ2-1	CASSFIGSGVRNEQFF	TGTGCCAGCAGTTTTATAGGCTCCGGGGTTAGGAATGAGCAGTTCTTC
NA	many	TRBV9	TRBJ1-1	CASSTRPEGTEAFF	TGTGCCAGCAGCACACGCCCTGAGGGCACTGAAGCTTTCTTT
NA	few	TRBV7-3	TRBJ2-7	CASSPIASVYEQYF	TGTGCCAGCAGCCCCATCGCTAGCGTTTACGAGCAGTACTTC
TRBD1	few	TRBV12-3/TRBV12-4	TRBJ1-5	CASSTGTAHQPQHF	TGTGCCAGCAGCACCGGGACAGCCCATCAGCCCCAGCATTTT
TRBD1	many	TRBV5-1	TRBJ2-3	CASSRDRSTDTQYF	TGCGCCAGCAGCCGGGACAGAAGCACAGATACGCAGTATTTT
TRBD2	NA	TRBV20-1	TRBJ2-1	CCARDPGTSGPNEQFF	TGCTGTGCTAGAGACCCCGGGACTAGCGGGCCCAATGAGCAGTTCTTC
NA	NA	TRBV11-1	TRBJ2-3	CASSSGFPNTDTQYF	TGTGCCAGCAGCTCCGGCTTTCCAAACACAGATACGCAGTATTTT
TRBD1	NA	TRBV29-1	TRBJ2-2	CSVGQGAAGELFF	TGCAGCGTTGGGCAGGGGGCTGCCGGGGAGCTGTTTTTT
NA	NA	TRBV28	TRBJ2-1	CASSPTPYNEQFF	TGTGCCAGCAGCCCGACGCCCTACAATGAGCAGTTCTTC
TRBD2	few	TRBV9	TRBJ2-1	CASSVGGTSDYNEQFF	TGTGCCAGCAGCGTAGGCGGGACTAGCGACTACAATGAGCAGTTCTTC
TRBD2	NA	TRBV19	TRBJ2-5	CASSATSGAYQETQYF	TGTGCCAGTAGTGCGACTAGCGGGGCCTACCAAGAGACCCAGTACTTC
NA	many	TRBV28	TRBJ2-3	CASSFVGIPGSRDTQYF	TGTGCCAGCAGTTTCGTAGGGATTCCTGGTTCAAGAGATACGCAGTATTTT
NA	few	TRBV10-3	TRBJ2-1	CAISGVAGTSYNEQFF	TGTGCCATCAGTGGAGTGGCAGGGACGTCCTACAATGAGCAGTTCTTC
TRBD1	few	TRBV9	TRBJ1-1	CASSPNPQGDVGAFF	TGTGCCAGCAGCCCTAATCCTCAGGGGGACGTGGGAGCTTTCTTT
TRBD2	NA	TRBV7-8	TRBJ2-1	CASSYPGGGTTSHEQFF	TGTGCCAGCAGCTACCCGGGGGGGGGGACCACCTCCCATGAGCAGTTCTTC
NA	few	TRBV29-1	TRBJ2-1	CSVPTPGVYKEQFF	TGCAGCGTCCCCACTCCCGGGGTCTACAAAGAGCAGTTCTTC
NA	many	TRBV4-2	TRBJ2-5	CASSPDAGLETQYF	TGTGCCAGCAGCCCCGATGCGGGTTTGGAGACCCAGTACTTC
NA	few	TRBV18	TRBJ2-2	CASQYSPANTGELFF	TGTGCCAGCCAATACAGTCCCGCGAACACCGGGGAGCTGTTTTTT